This TCR beta chain was captured by sequencing in a study of PD-L1 blockade in urothelial cancer. Study information: Prior chemotherapy ranged from 0 to 3 regimens per patient. Blood drawn 3 weeks (second dose) and 6 weeks after treatment start was analyzed.

CDR3 length: 15 residues. V was trimmed by 6 bases and J by 1 base, leaving 16 bases between them. The germline V gene has CDR1 SGHRS and CDR2 YFSETQ. The sample's time point: pretreatment peripheral blood. There were between 1 and 8 samples from each patient, taken pretreatment and on-treatment. The protocol was immunoSEQ multiplex PCR, while the TCRdb copy is restricted to in-frame clones and leaves out a portion. The sample lists 50,000 to 55,000 clones, roughly 80% occurring once. The V gene is TRBV5-1, the J gene TRBJ1-1, with a possible D match to TRBD1 (6 bases). Sequenced here: PBMCs, sampled around atezolizumab (anti-PD-L1) treatment. This sequence was found in a man between 65 and 79 years old with urothelial cancer. The chain's CDR3 is CASTATGQRNTEAFF. CDR3 nucleotides: TGCGCCAGCACAGCGACGGGACAACGGAACACTGAAGCTTTCTTT.